This T cell receptor (beta chain) was sequenced during a study of CD8 T cells in Susac syndrome. The CDR3 sequence is 16 residues long. Germline V gene lookup returns CDR1 SGHRS and CDR2 YFSETQ. The trim removed 4 bases at V and 5 bases at J, leaving 6 bases unmatched. When the RNA was reverse transcribed, random hexamers were used with an input of roughly 0.5 to 1 ug. TCRdb reprocessed the immunoSEQ multiplex PCR reads with MiXCR, giving one entry per CDR3 protein. The sample lists 200,000 to 250,000 distinct CDR3 sequences, about 95% occurring once. This clonotype was observed once. TCR beta sequencing covered blood CD8+ and CD4+ T cells.

Sequenced material: CD4+ T cells from PBMCs. This chain connects TRBV5-1 to TRBJ2-3; the match to TRBD2 covers 14 bases. The sequence derives from a human donor with multiple sclerosis. CDR3 DNA: TGCGCCAGCAGCGCGACTAGCGGGAGGGCTAGAGATACGCAGTATTTT. Translated, it gives CASSATSGRARDTQYF.